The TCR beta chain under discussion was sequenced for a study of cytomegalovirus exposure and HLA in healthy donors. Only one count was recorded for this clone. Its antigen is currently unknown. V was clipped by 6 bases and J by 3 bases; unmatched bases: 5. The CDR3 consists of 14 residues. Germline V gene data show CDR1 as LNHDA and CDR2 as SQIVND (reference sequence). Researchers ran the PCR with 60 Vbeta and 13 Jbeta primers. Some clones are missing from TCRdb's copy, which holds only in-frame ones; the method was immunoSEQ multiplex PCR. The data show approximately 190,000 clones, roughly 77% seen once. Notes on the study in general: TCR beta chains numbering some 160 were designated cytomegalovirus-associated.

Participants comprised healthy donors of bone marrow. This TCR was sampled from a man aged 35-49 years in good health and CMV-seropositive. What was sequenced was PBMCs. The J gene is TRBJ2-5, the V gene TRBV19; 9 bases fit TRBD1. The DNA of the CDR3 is TGTGCCAGTAGGACTCGGACAGGGGAAGAGACCCAGTACTTC. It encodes CASRTRTGEETQYF. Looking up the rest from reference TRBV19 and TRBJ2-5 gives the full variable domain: DGGITQSPKYLFRKEGQNVTLSCEQNLNHDAMYWYRQDPGQGLRLIYYSQIVNDFQKGDIAEGYSVSREKKESFPLTVTSAQKNPTAFYLCASRTRTGEETQYFGPGTRLLVL.